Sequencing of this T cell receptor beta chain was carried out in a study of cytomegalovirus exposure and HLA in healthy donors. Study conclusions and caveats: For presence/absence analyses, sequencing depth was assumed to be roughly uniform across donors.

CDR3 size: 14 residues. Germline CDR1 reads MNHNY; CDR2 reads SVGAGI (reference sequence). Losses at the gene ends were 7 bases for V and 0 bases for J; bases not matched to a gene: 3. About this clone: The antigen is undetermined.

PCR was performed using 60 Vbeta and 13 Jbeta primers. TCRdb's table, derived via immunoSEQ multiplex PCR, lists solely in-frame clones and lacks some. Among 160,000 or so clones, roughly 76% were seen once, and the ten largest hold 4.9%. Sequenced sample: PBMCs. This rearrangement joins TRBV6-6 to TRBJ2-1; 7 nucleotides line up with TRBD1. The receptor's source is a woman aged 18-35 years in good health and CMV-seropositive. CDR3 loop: CASKGAYSYNEQFF. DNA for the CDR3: TGTGCCAGCAAGGGGGCCTACTCCTACAATGAGCAGTTCTTC.